Following are 15 T cell receptor beta chains from one sample sequenced in a study of cytomegalovirus exposure and HLA in healthy donors. PCR amplification relied on 60 Vbeta primers (plus 13 Jbeta primers). Some clones are missing from TCRdb's copy, which holds only in-frame ones; the method was immunoSEQ multiplex PCR. Of around 250,000 clones listed, about 90% are singletons. Sample: PBMCs. These receptors came from a girl aged 2 to 10 in good health and CMV-seronegative.

The chain combines TRBV2 with TRBJ1-3, with 7 bases lining up with TRBD1. Trimming took 5 bases from V and 2 from J; bases not matched to a gene: 12. The germline gives CDR1 SNHLY, CDR2 FYNNEI. The CDR3 is 17 residues long. The CDR3 is CASSRMGPGGTGNTIYF. Here the CDR3 DNA reads TGTGCCAGCAGTCGAATGGGACCAGGGGGTACTGGAAACACCATATATTTT. The full variable domain, rest sourced from reference TRBV2 and TRBJ1-3, is EPEVTQTPSHQVTQMGQEVILRCVPISNHLYFYWYRQILGQKVEFLVSFYNNEISEKSEIFDDQFSVERPDGSNFTLKIRSTKLEDSAMYFCASSRMGPGGTGNTIYFGEGSWLTVV.

This chain joins TRBV11-2 and TRBJ2-2, with 7 positions matching TRBD2. Germline values: CDR1 SGHAT, CDR2 FQNNGV. This CDR3 has 16 residues. The V and J ends lost 5 bases and 4 bases, in that order; junction bases with no gene match: 10. CDR3 sequence: CASSPPGLGGTGELFF. The CDR3 DNA follows: TGTGCCAGCAGCCCTCCTGGACTAGGTGGCACCGGGGAGCTGTTTTTT.

The J gene is TRBJ2-7, the V gene TRBV5-6, with 7 bases matching TRBD2. The CDR3 sequence is 13 residues long. Looked up from germline, CDR1 is SGHDT and CDR2 is YYEEEE. Losses at the gene ends were 6 bases for V and 3 bases for J; bases not matched to a gene: 6. In DNA form, the CDR3 reads TGTGCCAGCACCTCGGGCGGGAGCTACGAGCAGTACTTC. Encoded protein: CASTSGGSYEQYF.

Concerning this clone: The conserved phenylalanine or tryptophan normally closing the CDR3 is absent here, so this likely arose from a read error. The rearrangement joins TRBV7-2 to TRBJ2-7, with 8 nucleotides matching TRBD1. The J segment lost 3 bases and the V segment lost 3 bases, leaving 7 bases of the junction unmatched. Germline assignment: CDR1 SGHTA and CDR2 FQGNSA. The CDR3 is 15 residues long. CDR3 amino acids: CASSFGQGKVYEQYL. DNA of the CDR3: TGTGCCAGCAGCTTCGGACAGGGAAAGGTCTACGAGCAGTACCTC.

This chain uses TRBV7-9 with TRBJ1-1; 7 bases agree with TRBD1. The length of the CDR3 is 15 residues. Germline CDR1 reads SEHNR; CDR2 reads FQNEAQ (reference sequence). Unmatched junction bases numbered 1, after V lost 0 bases and J lost 0 bases. The CDR3 region is CASSLATGMNTEAFF. The CDR3 region has the DNA TGTGCCAGCAGCTTAGCGACAGGGATGAACACTGAAGCTTTCTTT.

J is TRBJ2-7 and V is TRBV11-2; 14 nucleotides match TRBD2. The CDR3 extends over 17 amino acids. Trimming removed 3 bases from V and 2 bases from J; junction bases left unmatched: 6. Germline CDR1 SGHAT, CDR2 FQNNGV. In DNA, the CDR3 is TGTGCCAGCAGCTTGGGGACTAGCGGGAGTTCCCCCTACGAGCAGTACTTC. Translation: CASSLGTSGSSPYEQYF.

The gene calls are TRBV6-1 and TRBJ2-1; 16 bases are a match to TRBD2. The CDR3 covers 18 residues. Germline V CDR1 and CDR2: MNHNS, SASEGT. Trimming removed 4 bases from V and 1 base from J; junction bases left unmatched: 4. CDR3 sequence: CASSGGLAGGPSYNEQFF. In DNA form, the CDR3 reads TGTGCCAGCAGTGGGGGACTAGCGGGGGGGCCGTCCTACAATGAGCAGTTCTTC.

The chain links TRBV18 to TRBJ2-5; the D gene is possibly TRBD1 (6 bases). Germline loops: CDR1 KGHSH, CDR2 LQKENI. Trimming removed 2 bases from V and 7 bases from J, with 17 bases in between. The CDR3 extends over 15 amino acids. The CDR3 region is CASSPIDRKEGTQYF. The CDR3 DNA reads TGTGCCAGCTCACCAATTGACAGGAAAGAAGGGACCCAGTACTTC. Supplemented by reference TRBV18 and TRBJ2-5, the full variable domain reads NAGVMQNPRHLVRRRGQEARLRCSPMKGHSHVYWYRQLPEEGLKFMVYLQKENIIDESGMPKERFSAEFPKEGPSILRIQQVVRGDSAAYFCASSPIDRKEGTQYFGPGTRLLVL.

The chain is built from TRBV30 and TRBJ1-6; maybe TRBD1 (5 bases). V lost 0 bases and J 6 bases, leaving 9 bases between the germline ends. The CDR3 runs 14 residues. Germline V gives CDR1 GTSNPN, CDR2 SVGIG (reference sequence). In nucleotides, the CDR3 is TGTGCCTGGAGTGTTCAGGGTAGTAATTCACCCCTCCACTTT. Protein product: CAWSVQGSNSPLHF.

The chain employs TRBV7-9 and TRBJ2-7; 8 nucleotides align to TRBD1. There are 16 residues in the CDR3. Germline V lookup: CDR1 SEHNR, CDR2 FQNEAQ (reference sequence). J lost 0 bases, V lost 3 bases, and 7 bases had no gene match. CDR3 in amino acids: CASSFGQGGTSYEQYF. The CDR3 DNA reads TGTGCCAGCAGCTTCGGACAGGGTGGGACCTCCTACGAGCAGTACTTC.

Comments on this clone: Sequence at one end of the junction differs from germline and may be a read error. The identical CDR3 is also encoded by other nucleotide sequences in the sample. V is TRBV5-4 and J is TRBJ1-2; D uncertain. In germline, CDR1 is SGHNT, CDR2 YYREEE (reference sequence). The CDR3 consists of 11 residues. The CDR3 loop reads CASSLGGPGTF. The CDR3 DNA sequence: TGCGCCAGCAGCTTGGGAGGTCCGGGCACCTTC. The entire variable domain, with the rest obtained from reference TRBV5-4 and TRBJ1-2, is as follows: ETGVTQSPTHLIKTRGQQVTLRCSSQSGHNTVSWYQQALGQGPQFIFQYYREEENGRGNFPPRFSGLQFPNYSSELNVNALELDDSALYLCASSLGGPGTFGSGTRLTVV.

This rearrangement joins TRBV5-6 to TRBJ2-2; D unclear. CDR1 and CDR2 (germline): SGHDT, YYEEEE. The CDR3 consists of 13 residues. V lost 4 bases, J lost 5 bases, and 9 bases lay in between. The CDR3 coding sequence is TGTGCCAGCAGCCCCCGTCTGACCGGGGAGCTGTTTTTT. Translating gives CASSPRLTGELFF.

The rearrangement joins TRBV30 to TRBJ1-2; the D gene is possibly TRBD1 (5 bases). The CDR3 sequence is 12 residues long. Trimming took off 0 bases at V and 10 bases at J, with 12 bases between the two ends. The V gene's germline CDR1 is GTSNPN and CDR2 SVGIG (reference sequence). CDR3 loop: CAWSVQGEDYTF. The CDR3 nucleotides are TGTGCCTGGAGTGTACAAGGGGAGGACTACACCTTC.

The gene calls are TRBV7-2 and TRBJ2-3; 10 positions match TRBD1. The V gene's germline CDR1 is SGHTA and CDR2 FQGNSA. The CDR3 runs 15 residues. V shed 3 bases and J 4 bases; nucleotides not matched to a gene: 4. DNA for the CDR3: TGTGCCAGCAGCTTGGGGACAGGGGCTGCAGATACGCAGTATTTT. It codes for CASSLGTGAADTQYF. The whole variable domain, remainder taken from reference TRBV7-2 and TRBJ2-3, is GAGVSQSPSNKVTEKGKDVELRCDPISGHTALYWYRQSLGQGLEFLIYFQGNSAPDKSGLPSDRFSAERTGGSVSTLTIQRTQQEDSAVYLCASSLGTGAADTQYFGPGTRLTVL.

The chain is built from TRBV28 and TRBJ2-3, with 7 positions matching TRBD1. Germline CDR1 reads MDHEN; CDR2 reads SYDVKM. Trimming removed 4 bases from V and 8 bases from J; junction bases left unmatched: 3. The CDR3 covers 12 residues. This chain's CDR3 is CASSSGGVTQYF. The CDR3 DNA reads as TGTGCCAGCAGTTCAGGGGGAGTTACGCAGTATTTT.